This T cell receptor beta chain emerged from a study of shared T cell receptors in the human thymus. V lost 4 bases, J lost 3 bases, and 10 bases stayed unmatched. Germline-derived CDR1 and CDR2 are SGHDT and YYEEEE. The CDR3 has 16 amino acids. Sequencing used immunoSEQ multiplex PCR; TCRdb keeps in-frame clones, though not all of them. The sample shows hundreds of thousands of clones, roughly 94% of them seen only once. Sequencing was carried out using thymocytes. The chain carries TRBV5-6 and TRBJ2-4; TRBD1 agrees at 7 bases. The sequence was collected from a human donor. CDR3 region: CASSQRDSFFKNIQYF. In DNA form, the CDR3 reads TGTGCCAGCAGCCAACGGGACAGTTTTTTCAAAAACATTCAGTACTTC. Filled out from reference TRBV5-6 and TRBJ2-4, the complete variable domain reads DAGVTQSPTHLIKTRGQQVTLRCSPKSGHDTVSWYQQALGQGPQFIFQYYEEEERQRGNFPDRFSGHQFPNYSSELNVNALLLGDSALYLCASSQRDSFFKNIQYFGAGTRLSVL.